These 20 T cell receptor beta chains share one sample of origin, sequenced in a study of T cells in Graves' hyperthyroidism and ophthalmopathy. RNA transcripts served as the template for amplifying TCR beta CDR3 regions. The HTBI primer set served for first-round RT-PCR of the TCR CDR3. TCRdb used MiXCR to reprocess the multiplex PCR reads, holding one entry per CDR3 protein. The sample lists approximately 640,000 distinct CDR3 sequences, about 17% occurring once. The source material was blood. All receptors come from a woman aged 25 to 39 with Graves' hyperthyroidism.

Of note for this clonotype: It may be a read error: a sequence one base away is much more abundant. Because the CDR3's place on the DNA is in doubt, the DNA is left out and the CDR3 is given as listed by TCRdb. The rearrangement joins TRBV6-2 or TRBV6-3 to TRBJ1-2; the table names TRBD1, a call not compared with the DNA. The CDR3 contains 14 residues when both ends are counted. In germline, CDR1 is MNHEY, CDR2 SVGEGT. CDR3 in amino acids: CASSYDRVGYGSTF.

The chain has TRBV6-1 and TRBJ2-2; a weak D match, TRBD1 (6 bases). V lost 2 bases, J lost 7 bases, and 14 bases lay in between. Looked up from germline, CDR1 is MNHNS and CDR2 is SASEGT. The CDR3 contains 15 residues. DNA for the CDR3: TGTGCCAGCAGTGAAAGGCAGGGGTTCGGCGGGGAGCTGTTTTTT. Its translation is CASSERQGFGGELFF.

The chain joins TRBV20-1 to TRBJ1-6; D gene uncertain. With 3 bases removed from V and 10 bases from J, the gap between germline ends came to 13 bases. The CDR3 is 13 residues long. CDR1 and CDR2 from the germline V gene are DFQATT and SNEGSKA (reference sequence). CDR3 region: CSASRRAASPLHF. CDR3 DNA sequence: TGCAGTGCTAGTCGACGGGCGGCATCACCCCTCCACTTT.

The chain has TRBV28 and TRBJ2-7; 10 bases line up with TRBD2. CDR1 MDHEN and CDR2 SYDVKM come from the germline V gene. Unmatched junction bases numbered 8, after V lost 1 base and J lost 5 bases. CDR3 length: 16 amino acids. For the CDR3, the DNA is TGTGCCAGCAGTTTATCCCCCGCTAGCGGGAGCGACGAGCAGTACTTC. Translation gives CASSLSPASGSDEQYF.

This clonotype has ten or more counts. The chain couples TRBV28 to TRBJ2-5; 8 bases match TRBD2. J gave up 2 bases and V 4 bases, and 15 bases lay outside the gene matches. This CDR3 has 18 amino acids. Germline CDR1 reads MDHEN; CDR2 reads SYDVKM. The CDR3 bases are TGTGCCAGCAGTTCACACCCTGGCCGGACTAGCAGACAAGAGACCCAGTACTTC. It specifies CASSSHPGRTSRQETQYF.

This clonotype showed up many times. V and J are TRBV28 and TRBJ2-5; 12 nucleotides agree with TRBD2. J lost 6 bases, V lost 5 bases, and 13 bases had no gene match. This CDR3 is built from 17 residues. Germline lookup yields CDR1 MDHEN and CDR2 SYDVKM. Here the CDR3 DNA reads TGTGCCAGCAGTCTAAAGGGGACTAGCGGGTTGAGCAAGACCCAGTACTTC. Its protein product is CASSLKGTSGLSKTQYF.

This sequence joins TRBV6-4 and TRBJ2-7, with D tentatively TRBD1 (7 bases). The CDR3 is 15 residues long. Germline loops: CDR1 MRHNA, CDR2 SNTAGT. V lost 7 bases to trimming and J lost 6 bases, with 22 bases between them. The CDR3 here is CASTSPRQGGGEQYF. The CDR3 nucleotides are TGTGCCAGCACCTCCCCCCGGCAGGGGGGAGGCGAGCAGTACTTC.

This clonotype was counted many times. The V gene is TRBV7-2, the J gene TRBJ2-7; D gene uncertain. From germline, CDR1 is SGHTA and CDR2 FQGNSA. Trimming removed 4 bases from V and 5 bases from J, with 12 bases in between. This CDR3 region has 13 residues. The CDR3, as DNA: TGTGCCAGCAGCTCCTCGAACCACGACGAGCAGTACTTC. Translation: CASSSSNHDEQYF.

There are a few counts of this clonotype. This rearrangement joins TRBV14 to TRBJ2-2; D is unresolved. Germline lookup yields CDR1 SGHDN and CDR2 FVKESK. This CDR3 comprises 13 residues. Trimming removed 2 bases at V and 3 bases at J, with 4 bases between. The CDR3 nucleotides are TGTGCCAGCAGCCAAAGGTACACCGGGGAGCTGTTTTTT. Translation gives CASSQRYTGELFF.

As concerns this clonotype: This sequence may be a read error, since a much larger clone differs from it by one base. The chain links TRBV6-1 to TRBJ2-7; the D gene is possibly TRBD1 (6 bases). V was cut by 8 bases and J by 1 base, with 15 bases left in between. This CDR3 is built from 14 residues. Germline V gene sequence: CDR1 MNHNS, CDR2 SASEGT. The CDR3: CASGLGQRSYEQYF. Here the CDR3 DNA reads TGTGCCAGCGGCTTAGGACAGAGGTCCTACGAGCAGTACTTC.

The sample holds a few counts of this clonotype. The chain joins TRBV9 to TRBJ2-1; 8 nucleotides line up with TRBD2. Germline CDR1 reads SGDLS; CDR2 reads YYNGEE. Trimming at V came to 0 bases and at J to 4 bases, leaving 6 bases not matched to a gene. This CDR3 spans 16 amino acids. The CDR3 coding sequence is TGTGCCAGCAGCGTAGTTCGCACTAGCGGATACAATGAGCAGTTCTTC. It is translated as CASSVVRTSGYNEQFF. Full variable domain (missing parts from reference TRBV9 and TRBJ2-1): DSGVTQTPKHLITATGQRVTLRCSPRSGDLSVYWYQQSLDQGLQFLIQYYNGEERAKGNILERFSAQQFPDLHSELNLSSLELGDSALYFCASSVVRTSGYNEQFFGPGTRLTVL.

The gene calls are TRBV19 and TRBJ2-7; tentatively, D is TRBD1 or TRBD2 (5 bases each). In germline, CDR1 is LNHDA, CDR2 SQIVND (reference sequence). CDR3 length: 16 amino acids. The V gene lost 11 bases and the J gene lost 3 bases, with 26 bases spanning the gap. This CDR3 is CACRWVQEEPNYEQYF. DNA for the CDR3: TGTGCCTGCCGTTGGGTACAGGAGGAACCTAACTACGAGCAGTACTTC.

This rearrangement joins TRBV27 to TRBJ2-1; possibly TRBD1 or TRBD2 for D (5 bases each). The CDR3 contains 15 residues. Germline V gene data show CDR1 as MNHEY and CDR2 as SMNVEV (reference sequence). Trimming left V 4 bases short and J 4 bases short, with 14 bases between. For the CDR3, the DNA is TGTGCCAGCAGTTACTGGGACGGAGGTTACAATGAGCAGTTCTTC. Residues: CASSYWDGGYNEQFF.

This sequence joins TRBV2 and TRBJ2-1; TRBD2 agrees at 12 bases. The CDR3 consists of 16 residues. The germline gives CDR1 SNHLY, CDR2 FYNNEI. Trimming took 6 bases from V and 12 from J; bases not matched to a gene: 15. The CDR3 region has the DNA TGTGCCAGCAGGTTCGGGACTAGCGGGTCGGTTGGGGGGCAGTTCTTC. Residues: CASRFGTSGSVGGQFF.

This clonotype was detected only a few times. The rearrangement joins TRBV24-1 to TRBJ1-2, with TRBD1 as a possible D gene (5 bases). The CDR3 contains 14 residues. Germline V gives CDR1 KGHDR, CDR2 SFDVKD. Trimming cost V 3 bases and J 3 bases, with 10 bases left between them. The CDR3 bases are TGTGCCACCAGTGATCCGGGACGTGACTATGGCTACACCTTC. Its protein is CATSDPGRDYGYTF.

This clonotype was seen repeatedly, ten times or more. The chain joins TRBV28 to TRBJ2-2, with TRBD1 matching 8 bases. The CDR3 has 16 residues. The V and J ends lost 2 bases and 8 bases, in that order; junction bases with no gene match: 10. Germline CDR1 is MDHEN and CDR2 is SYDVKM. Here the CDR3 reads CASSLPLGQGGGELFF. The CDR3 region has the DNA TGTGCCAGCAGTTTACCCCTCGGACAGGGCGGAGGGGAGCTGTTTTTT.

This clonotype was seen a handful of times. The chain carries TRBV6-1 and TRBJ2-7; 11 positions agree with TRBD2. The CDR3 length is 14 residues. The junction had 8 bases not matched to a gene; V was cut back by 6 bases and J by 7 bases. Per germline, CDR1 MNHNS and CDR2 SASEGT. The DNA of the CDR3 is TGTGCCAGCAGACCACTAGCGGGAGTGGGGGAGCAGTACTTC. As protein: CASRPLAGVGEQYF.

This clonotype has more than one count but fewer than ten. The genes are TRBV11-2 and TRBJ1-3; TRBD1 aligns across 7 bases. The junction had 6 bases not matched to a gene; V was cut back by 5 bases and J by 2 bases. The CDR3 consists of 15 residues. Germline-derived CDR1 and CDR2 are SGHAT and FQNNGV. As DNA, the CDR3 is TGTGCCAGCAGCCATTACAGGGGTACTGGAAACACCATATATTTT. It codes for CASSHYRGTGNTIYF. Looking up the rest from reference TRBV11-2 and TRBJ1-3 gives the full variable domain: EAGVAQSPRYKIIEKRQSVAFWCNPISGHATLYWYQQILGQGPKLLIQFQNNGVVDDSQLPKDRFSAERLKGVDSTLKIQPAKLEDSAVYLCASSHYRGTGNTIYFGEGSWLTVV.

The chain is built from TRBV9 and TRBJ2-1; 8 positions agree with TRBD2. The CDR3 length is 15 residues. V trimming: 3 bases; J trimming: 6 bases; junction bases outside the gene matches: 8. CDR1 and CDR2 from the germline V gene are SGDLS and YYNGEE. The DNA for the CDR3 is TGTGCCAGCAGCGGGTCAGCGGGAGTGGTCAATGAGCAGTTCTTC. It is translated as CASSGSAGVVNEQFF.

The genes are TRBV6-1 and TRBJ2-1, with D perhaps matching TRBD1 or TRBD2 (5 bases each). This CDR3 has 16 amino acids. With 5 bases removed from V and 0 bases from J, the gap between germline ends came to 14 bases. Germline-derived CDR1 and CDR2 are MNHNS and SASEGT. The CDR3 sequence: CASSPPGATSYNEQFF. CDR3 DNA sequence: TGTGCCAGCAGTCCGCCCGGGGCTACCTCCTACAATGAGCAGTTCTTC.